These 18 T cell receptor beta chains were all obtained from the same sample, sequenced in a study of blood T cell repertoires in COVID-19. Sequenced by immunoSEQ multiplex PCR; TCRdb stores in-frame clones only, minus some. The table shows 300,000 to 400,000 clones, with 88% occurring only once. The sequencing input was peripheral blood. The origin of the receptors is a woman between 70 and 85 years old with COVID-19, enrolled during active disease.

This clone appeared a single time. This chain uses TRBV2 with TRBJ1-6, with D tentatively TRBD1 (5 bases). The CDR3 covers 12 residues. Per the germline V gene, CDR1 is SNHLY and CDR2 is FYNNEI. The germline V and J ends were trimmed by 7 bases and 9 bases, with 10 bases remaining between them. The CDR3 is CASIQGASPLHF. Here the CDR3 DNA reads TGTGCCAGCATTCAGGGCGCTTCACCCCTCCACTTT.

The CDR3 DNA reads TGTGCCAGCAGTTTAAGGGGAGGTTCCTATAATTCACCCCTCCACTTT. This gives the protein CASSLRGGSYNSPLHF. The chain couples TRBV28 to TRBJ1-6; tentative D call: TRBD1 (5 bases). The germline V gene has CDR1 MDHEN and CDR2 SYDVKM. The CDR3 extends over 16 amino acids. The germline V and J ends were trimmed by 2 bases and 1 base, with 9 bases remaining between them.

The V call is TRBV5-4, the J call TRBJ2-2; tentative D call: TRBD2 (6 bases). V lost 3 bases and J 3 bases, leaving 12 bases between the germline ends. This CDR3 has 15 amino acids. CDR1 is SGHNT, CDR2 YYREEE, per germline (reference sequence). The CDR3 loop reads CASSSGTFYTGELFF. As DNA, the CDR3 is TGTGCCAGCAGCTCGGGGACTTTCTACACCGGGGAGCTGTTTTTT.

The chain links TRBV24-1 to TRBJ1-2; D ambiguous. With 4 bases removed from V and 5 bases from J, the gap between germline ends came to 10 bases. Germline V gene data show CDR1 as KGHDR and CDR2 as SFDVKD. The CDR3 is 13 residues long. The CDR3 reads CATSEEGVYGYTF. The CDR3 bases are TGTGCCACCAGTGAGGAGGGAGTGTATGGCTACACCTTC.

This CDR3 reads CASSVSRERGYTF. The CDR3 nucleotides are TGTGCCAGCAGTGTCTCCAGGGAACGAGGCTACACCTTC. This chain uses TRBV2 with TRBJ1-2, with D possibly matching TRBD1 (5 bases). The germline CDR1 and CDR2 sequences are SNHLY and FYNNEI. This CDR3 has 13 amino acids. Trimming cost V 4 bases and J 8 bases, with 14 bases left between them.

For the CDR3, the DNA is TGTGCCAGCAGCCGTAGCGGGGGGGCCACTGTTGAGCAGTTCTTC. This translates into CASSRSGGATVEQFF. The chain uses TRBV7-2 and TRBJ2-1; TRBD2 aligns across 11 bases. CDR1 and CDR2 from the germline V gene are SGHTA and FQGNSA. The CDR3 contains 15 residues. J was trimmed by 9 bases and V by 5 bases; bases with no gene match: 9.

The chain is built from TRBV19 and TRBJ1-2; D is unclear. Trimming took off 3 bases at V and 5 bases at J, with 13 bases between the two ends. The V gene's germline CDR1 is LNHDA and CDR2 SQIVND (reference sequence). The CDR3 spans 14 residues. CDR3 loop: CASSIGKGEYGYTF. The CDR3 DNA sequence: TGTGCCAGTAGTATTGGAAAGGGAGAATATGGCTACACCTTC.

This clone was picked up a small number of times. The DNA for the CDR3 is TGTGCCAGCAGCCAAAGAACAGGGGGCTATTACGAGCAGTACTTC. This translates into CASSQRTGGYYEQYF. The chain joins TRBV7-2 to TRBJ2-7; 9 bases are shared with TRBD1. The CDR3 contains 15 residues. Germline V gene sequence: CDR1 SGHTA, CDR2 FQGNSA. The trim removed 5 bases at V and 4 bases at J, leaving 9 bases unmatched.

This clone occurred many times. The chain links TRBV27 to TRBJ1-2, with 9 bases that match TRBD1. CDR3 length equals 14 residues. The J segment lost 4 bases and the V segment lost 6 bases, leaving 6 bases of the junction unmatched. Germline V CDR1 and CDR2: MNHEY, SMNVEV (reference sequence). The CDR3: CASSPDRGVYGYTF. In DNA, the CDR3 is TGTGCCAGCAGCCCTGACAGGGGGGTCTATGGCTACACCTTC.

The chain carries TRBV30 and TRBJ1-1; 7 positions match TRBD1. Germline V gives CDR1 GTSNPN, CDR2 SVGIG (reference sequence). The CDR3 sequence is 13 residues long. Trimming cost V 1 base and J 10 bases; bases outside gene matches: 9. This CDR3 reads CAWSGGGSLRAFF. The CDR3 DNA reads as TGTGCCTGGAGTGGAGGGGGCTCCCTGCGAGCTTTCTTT.

The V and J genes are TRBV30 and TRBJ1-1, with D perhaps TRBD1 (5 bases). V was trimmed by 2 bases and J by 0 bases, leaving 16 bases between them. Germline V lookup: CDR1 GTSNPN, CDR2 SVGIG (reference sequence). This CDR3 is built from 16 residues. The CDR3 spells CAWSFGGDPMNTEAFF. For the CDR3, the DNA is TGTGCCTGGAGTTTTGGGGGGGACCCCATGAACACTGAAGCTTTCTTT.

In DNA, the CDR3 is TGCGCCAGCAGCCAAGGAGTCCTAGCGGGGGGTGCGGATACGCAGTATTTT. This sequence encodes CASSQGVLAGGADTQYF. The chain couples TRBV4-1 to TRBJ2-3; 11 bases fit TRBD2. V was clipped by 1 base and J by 6 bases; unmatched bases: 9. The germline CDR1 and CDR2 sequences are MGHRA and YSYEKL. CDR3 length: 17 residues.

This clone was seen a few times. The chain is built from TRBV3-1 (or the pseudogene TRBV3-2) and TRBJ2-1, with 12 bases lining up with TRBD2. Germline V gene lookup returns CDR1 LGHDT and CDR2 YNNKEL (reference sequence). Unmatched junction bases numbered 11, after V lost 8 bases and J lost 6 bases. The CDR3 has 16 amino acids. The CDR3 region is CASAVSTSGGRNEQFF. CDR3 sequence (DNA): TGTGCCAGCGCGGTCTCAACTAGCGGGGGGCGCAATGAGCAGTTCTTC.

The rearrangement uses TRBV5-8 and TRBJ2-1; weak D call: TRBD1 (6 bases). Trimming took 2 bases from V and 3 from J, leaving 15 bases between them. The CDR3 is 16 amino acids. The V gene's germline CDR1 is SGHTS and CDR2 YDEGEE. CDR3 in DNA: TGTGCCAGCAGCTTTGGCCGGACAGTGGGCTACAATGAGCAGTTCTTC. Protein sequence: CASSFGRTVGYNEQFF.

The chain joins TRBV29-1 to TRBJ1-2; no clear D. The CDR3 length is 11 residues. Trimming shortened V by 6 bases and J by 4 bases, and 9 bases separated the two germline ends. Germline V lookup: CDR1 SQVTM, CDR2 ANQGSEA. DNA for the CDR3: TGCAGCGTCGCATTCAGCTATGGCTACACCTTC. This encodes CSVAFSYGYTF.

Notes on this clone: One end of the junction varies from germline; a read error may be responsible. J is TRBJ2-5 and V is TRBV2; TRBD1 might be the D (6 bases). The germline CDR1 and CDR2 sequences are SNHLY and FYNNEI. This CDR3 is built from 13 residues. CDR3 sequence (DNA): TGTGCCAGGAGTGTGGGACAACAAGAGACCCAGTACTTC. Protein sequence: CARSVGQQETQYF.

V and J are TRBV9 and TRBJ2-1; 8 bases are shared with TRBD2. The ends lost 3 bases at V and 2 bases at J; junction bases unmatched: 10. Germline CDR1 reads SGDLS; CDR2 reads YYNGEE. This CDR3 comprises 17 residues. CDR3 in amino acids: CASSAPLTGGAYNEQFF. The CDR3 nucleotides are TGTGCCAGCAGCGCCCCCCTTACGGGGGGGGCCTACAATGAGCAGTTCTTC.

Only one count was recorded for this clone. The CDR3 spells CASSLLQQNTEAFF. For the CDR3, the DNA is TGTGCCAGCAGCTTGCTACAGCAGAACACTGAAGCTTTCTTT. The rearrangement links TRBV11-1 to TRBJ1-1; D remains ambiguous. The CDR3 totals 14 residues. Germline loops: CDR1 SGHAT, CDR2 FQDESV (reference sequence). Between the trimmed V and J ends, which lost 3 bases and 1 base, there was a span of 9 bases.